This TCR beta chain was sequenced for a study of T cell changes during pregnancy in multiple sclerosis. Germline CDR1 and CDR2: SEHNR and FQNEAQ (reference sequence). V dropped 5 bases and J dropped 3 bases, with 14 bases sitting between them. This CDR3 comprises 14 residues. Repertoires were generated with immunoSEQ multiplex PCR, while TCRdb's copy carries only in-frame clones and drops some. The data show tens of thousands of clones, about 92% seen once. This rearrangement joins TRBV7-9 to TRBJ2-7; TRBD2 is a possible D gene (7 bases). The sequencing used peripheral blood, collected in the third trimester of pregnancy. The source of this sequence is a female donor in good health, enrolled as a control in a pregnancy study. The CDR3 DNA is TGTGCCAGCAGCCCTCGCGGGGGCATCTACGAGCAGTACTTC. This encodes CASSPRGGIYEQYF.